A few counts support the clone carrying this TCR beta chain. Its matching antigen is unknown. The data stem from a study of spatial heterogeneity in lung cancer. TCRdb re-called the 5' RACE reads through MiXCR, storing one row per CDR3 protein. The sample records about 9,600 distinct CDR3 sequences, approximately 6% being singletons. Study-level points and caveats: It was found that expanded intratumoral alpha and beta TCR counts tracked tumor mutation counts.

The germline CDR1 and CDR2 sequences are SGDLS and YYNGEE. The CDR3 length is 13 residues. Trimming removed 4 bases from V and 5 bases from J, with 12 bases in between. Noted time point: sample taken at primary tumor resection. Material for sequencing was whole RNA from tumor, nontumor lung or frozen PBMC, left unsorted. The sample consisted of lung tumor tissue, taken at surgery. The gene calls are TRBV9 and TRBJ1-1; D is possibly TRBD1 (6 bases). This TCR was sampled from a male donor with early-stage non-small cell lung cancer. The CDR3 here is CASSSLGGTEAFF. The CDR3 DNA sequence: TGTGCCAGCAGCTCACTAGGGGGAACTGAAGCTTTCTTT.